The 30 T cell receptor beta chains below come from one sample, sequenced in a study of cytomegalovirus exposure and HLA in healthy donors. Profiled with immunoSEQ multiplex PCR; TCRdb holds only in-frame clones, not every one. The sample comprises about 43,000 clones, approximately 90% of which are singletons, and 5.6% rests with the top ten. The sequenced sample consisted of PBMCs. All receptors derive from a man aged 18-30 years in good health and CMV-seronegative.

This chain joins TRBV28 and TRBJ1-5; TRBD1 aligns across 8 bases. The length of the CDR3 is 15 residues. Germline values: CDR1 MDHEN, CDR2 SYDVKM. The V segment lost 5 bases and the J segment 6 bases; nucleotides outside the gene matches: 9. The CDR3 sequence is CASSTDREGGQPQHF. The CDR3 DNA is TGTGCCAGCAGTACGGACAGGGAGGGCGGTCAGCCCCAGCATTTT.

The rearrangement uses TRBV6-5 and TRBJ1-2; D unresolved. CDR3 size: 14 residues. With 4 bases removed from V and 4 bases from J, the gap between germline ends came to 13 bases. Germline loops: CDR1 MNHEY, CDR2 SVGAGI. The CDR3 reads CASSSSGVGYGYTF. The CDR3 coding sequence is TGTGCCAGCAGTTCCTCCGGGGTGGGCTATGGCTACACCTTC.

Only one count was recorded for this clone. J is TRBJ2-2 and V is TRBV6-5; 10 bases are a match to TRBD1. Trimming removed 6 bases from V and 4 bases from J; junction bases left unmatched: 2. This CDR3 is built from 14 residues. Germline loops: CDR1 MNHEY, CDR2 SVGAGI. CDR3 residues: CASSRTGGTGELFF. The CDR3 region has the DNA TGTGCCAGCAGCCGGACAGGGGGCACCGGGGAGCTGTTTTTT.

This chain links TRBV6-1 with TRBJ1-5, with 8 bases matching TRBD1. Germline CDR1 and CDR2: MNHNS and SASEGT. V shed 9 bases and J 7 bases; nucleotides not matched to a gene: 2. CDR3 length equals 11 residues. Written as DNA, the CDR3 is TGTGCCAGTGGGACAGGCCAGCCCCAGCATTTT. Residues: CASGTGQPQHF.

This chain connects TRBV11-2 to TRBJ2-7, with TRBD1 matching 7 bases. CDR1 is SGHAT and CDR2 is FQNNGV in the germline V gene. The V gene end was trimmed by 6 bases and the J gene end by 6 bases; junction bases not matched to a gene: 2. The length of the CDR3 is 11 residues. The DNA for the CDR3 is TGTGCCAGCAGGAGACAGGGCGAGCAGTACTTC. Amino acids: CASRRQGEQYF.

V gene TRBV18 combines with J gene TRBJ2-3, with 10 bases lining up with TRBD2. Germline V gives CDR1 KGHSH, CDR2 LQKENI. This CDR3 is built from 16 residues. Trimming at V came to 2 bases and at J to 0 bases, leaving 2 bases not matched to a gene. The CDR3 is CASSPTSGASTDTQYF. The CDR3 coding sequence is TGTGCCAGCTCACCAACTAGCGGGGCTAGCACAGATACGCAGTATTTT.

This chain links TRBV27 with TRBJ2-1, with a weak D call TRBD2 (6 bases). V was clipped by 8 bases and J by 9 bases, with 11 bases between them. Germline V gene sequence: CDR1 MNHEY, CDR2 SMNVEV (reference sequence). The CDR3 is made up of 11 amino acids. The CDR3 sequence: CASRWGGEQFF. CDR3 in DNA: TGTGCCAGCCGCTGGGGAGGTGAGCAGTTCTTC.

The chain uses TRBV5-1 and TRBJ2-7, with TRBD1 as a possible D gene (6 bases). The CDR3 loop spans 14 amino acids. The germline V gene encodes CDR1 SGHRS and CDR2 YFSETQ. Deletions cut 1 base from V and 6 bases from J, with 14 bases between. The CDR3 DNA follows: TGCGCCAGCAGCTTGAGTGGGGGCTCTGCCGAGCAGTACTTC. This encodes CASSLSGGSAEQYF.

The J gene is TRBJ1-5, the V gene TRBV2, with 7 bases lining up with TRBD1. The V segment lost 3 bases and the J segment 3 bases; nucleotides outside the gene matches: 8. The CDR3 sequence is 16 residues long. Germline V gives CDR1 SNHLY, CDR2 FYNNEI. CDR3 coding DNA: TGTGCCAGCAGTGACCGGACAGGACTAAACAATCAGCCCCAGCATTTT. Protein: CASSDRTGLNNQPQHF.

The J gene is TRBJ2-7, the V gene TRBV6-6, with 7 positions matching TRBD2. The trim removed 7 bases at V and 1 base at J, leaving 13 bases unmatched. The CDR3 spans 16 residues. Germline V gives CDR1 MNHNY, CDR2 SVGAGI (reference sequence). The CDR3 sequence is CASTRGIRTSSYEQYF. In DNA form, the CDR3 reads TGTGCCAGCACTCGGGGTATAAGGACTAGTTCCTACGAGCAGTACTTC.

In this sample, this clone turned up a few times. The chain combines TRBV19 with TRBJ1-6, with D perhaps TRBD1 (6 bases). Germline values: CDR1 LNHDA, CDR2 SQIVND (reference sequence). CDR3 length equals 17 residues. Trimming removed 4 bases at V and 4 bases at J, with 17 bases between. CDR3 amino acids: CASSTRPTGPYNSPLHF. CDR3 bases: TGTGCCAGTAGTACCCGTCCGACAGGACCTTATAATTCACCCCTCCACTTT.

The V gene is TRBV5-1, the J gene TRBJ1-3; 7 bases map to TRBD1. V lost 3 bases to trimming and J lost 1 base; unmatched junction nucleotides: 7. CDR1 is SGHRS and CDR2 is YFSETQ in the germline V gene. The CDR3 consists of 16 residues. The chain's CDR3 is CASSSTGTPSGNTIYF. In nucleotides, the CDR3 is TGCGCCAGCAGCTCGACAGGGACCCCATCTGGAAACACCATATATTTT. The full variable domain, its missing parts supplied by reference TRBV5-1 and TRBJ1-3, is KAGVTQTPRYLIKTRGQQVTLSCSPISGHRSVSWYQQTPGQGLQFLFEYFSETQRNKGNFPGRFSGRQFSNSRSEMNVSTLELGDSALYLCASSSTGTPSGNTIYFGEGSWLTVV.

The chain combines TRBV4-3 with TRBJ2-7, with TRBD2 identical over 7 bases. The V and J ends lost 1 base and 2 bases, in that order; junction bases with no gene match: 8. Germline loops: CDR1 LGHNA, CDR2 YSLEER. The CDR3 consists of 16 residues. CDR3 DNA: TGCGCCAGCAGCCAAGTGGCTGGCGGGGGAACCTACGAGCAGTACTTC. Its protein product is CASSQVAGGGTYEQYF.

The rearrangement uses TRBV28 and TRBJ2-3; maybe TRBD2 (7 bases). This CDR3 region has 14 residues. V was shortened by 7 bases and J by 4 bases, with 15 bases between the two germline ends. Per the germline V gene, CDR1 is MDHEN and CDR2 is SYDVKM. CDR3 in DNA: TGTGCCAGCACCTTTGGGGGGGCGGCAGATACGCAGTATTTT. Its translation: CASTFGGAADTQYF.

The J gene is TRBJ1-1, the V gene TRBV28; D perhaps matches TRBD1 (6 bases). Germline V gene data show CDR1 as MDHEN and CDR2 as SYDVKM. V was trimmed by 5 bases and J by 2 bases, leaving 12 bases between them. CDR3 length equals 14 residues. Here the CDR3 reads CASSLRTVNTEAFF. CDR3 in DNA: TGTGCCAGCAGTCTCCGGACAGTTAACACTGAAGCTTTCTTT.

This chain links TRBV7-2 with TRBJ2-5, with 12 bases matching TRBD2. CDR3 length: 16 residues. J gave up 4 bases and V 5 bases, and 8 bases lay outside the gene matches. The germline CDR1 and CDR2 sequences are SGHTA and FQGNSA. CDR3 in amino acids: CASSRDLAGGLETQYF. CDR3 nucleotide sequence: TGTGCCAGCAGCCGAGACCTAGCGGGGGGGCTAGAGACCCAGTACTTC.

CDR3 residues: CASSVDGTGESEAFF. The CDR3 nucleotides read TGTGCCAGCAGCGTAGATGGGACAGGGGAATCCGAAGCTTTCTTT. The chain joins TRBV9 to TRBJ1-1, with TRBD1 identical over 10 bases. The CDR3 extends over 15 amino acids. The V and J ends lost 0 bases and 8 bases, in that order; junction bases with no gene match: 7. Germline CDR1 reads SGDLS; CDR2 reads YYNGEE.

The rearrangement joins TRBV15 to TRBJ2-7; 8 bases are shared with TRBD2. CDR3 length equals 14 residues. The ends lost 4 bases at V and 2 bases at J; junction bases unmatched: 4. Looked up from germline, CDR1 is LNHNV and CDR2 is YYDKDF (reference sequence). The CDR3: CATSITSGTYEQYF. The CDR3 nucleotides are TGTGCCACCAGCATAACTAGCGGAACCTACGAGCAGTACTTC.

The chain joins TRBV7-9 to TRBJ2-1, with D unresolved. Germline lookup yields CDR1 SEHNR and CDR2 FQNEAQ (reference sequence). Trimming stripped 8 bases from V and 6 bases from J, with 8 bases between. The CDR3 consists of 11 residues. The CDR3 spells CASRLSNEQFF. The CDR3 region has the DNA TGTGCCAGCCGTCTGAGCAATGAGCAGTTCTTC.

V is TRBV6-5 and J is TRBJ1-5; tentatively, D is TRBD1 (6 bases). Trimming stripped 10 bases from V and 0 bases from J, with 13 bases between. The CDR3 runs 14 residues. Per germline, CDR1 MNHEY and CDR2 SVGAGI. The CDR3: CATRRGNSNQPQHF. In nucleotides, the CDR3 is TGTGCCACACGAAGGGGGAATAGCAATCAGCCCCAGCATTTT.

The rearrangement links TRBV11-3 to TRBJ2-1; D might be TRBD1 (6 bases). The CDR3 sequence is 13 residues long. The ends were cut back, 5 bases at V and 10 bases at J, with 15 bases in the middle. Germline CDR1 and CDR2: SGHNT and YENEEA. CDR3 residues: CASSKKLGQEQFF. The CDR3 DNA follows: TGTGCCAGCAGCAAAAAGCTGGGACAAGAGCAGTTCTTC.

The chain employs TRBV7-6 and TRBJ2-2, with 10 positions matching TRBD2. V trimming: 4 bases; J trimming: 0 bases; junction bases outside the gene matches: 5. Germline V gene data show CDR1 as SGHVS and CDR2 as FNYEAQ. The CDR3 spans 17 residues. CDR3 sequence: CASSSGLAVANTGELFF. The CDR3 DNA reads TGTGCCAGCAGCTCCGGACTAGCGGTCGCGAACACCGGGGAGCTGTTTTTT.

The rearrangement joins TRBV11-2 to TRBJ2-1; 7 bases match TRBD2. The CDR3 loop spans 17 amino acids. CDR1 is SGHAT, CDR2 FQNNGV, per germline. Trimming at V came to 5 bases and at J to 2 bases, leaving 12 bases not matched to a gene. The CDR3 coding sequence is TGTGCCAGCAGCCCCGAGGCGACTAGCTTCGCCTACAATGAGCAGTTCTTC. This gives the protein CASSPEATSFAYNEQFF.

The chain couples TRBV11-3 to TRBJ2-3; a weak D match, TRBD2 (6 bases). CDR1 SGHNT and CDR2 YENEEA come from the germline V gene. This CDR3 has 12 residues. The ends were cut back, 5 bases at V and 9 bases at J, with 12 bases in the middle. CDR3 DNA: TGTGCCAGCAGCCTTTGGGACTCAACGCAGTATTTT. Protein product: CASSLWDSTQYF.

The chain couples TRBV5-4 to TRBJ2-1; 13 bases are shared with TRBD2. CDR1 and CDR2 (germline): SGHNT, YYREEE (reference sequence). CDR3 size: 18 residues. The V segment lost 0 bases and the J segment 7 bases; nucleotides outside the gene matches: 10. The CDR3 sequence is CASSLAIGLAGVLNEQFF. CDR3 nucleotide sequence: TGTGCCAGCAGCTTGGCCATTGGACTAGCGGGAGTTTTAAATGAGCAGTTCTTC.

This clone was counted a few times. J is TRBJ1-4 and V is TRBV14; no clear D. From germline, CDR1 is SGHDN and CDR2 FVKESK. This CDR3 has 16 residues. Trimming took off 0 bases at V and 8 bases at J, with 16 bases between the two ends. CDR3: CASSQDQVIAKEKLFF. CDR3 DNA: TGTGCCAGCAGCCAAGATCAGGTCATCGCGAAAGAAAAACTGTTTTTT.

The chain joins TRBV19 to TRBJ1-4; D gene ambiguous. CDR1 and CDR2 (germline): LNHDA, SQIVND (reference sequence). This CDR3 is built from 17 residues. The V end was cut by 5 bases, the J end by 0 bases, with 16 bases between. CDR3 in amino acids: CASSSGLRVATNEKLFF. The CDR3 nucleotides are TGTGCCAGTAGTTCGGGCTTGAGGGTCGCAACTAATGAAAAACTGTTTTTT. The entire variable domain, with the rest obtained from reference TRBV19 and TRBJ1-4, is as follows: DGGITQSPKYLFRKEGQNVTLSCEQNLNHDAMYWYRQDPGQGLRLIYYSQIVNDFQKGDIAEGYSVSREKKESFPLTVTSAQKNPTAFYLCASSSGLRVATNEKLFFGSGTQLSVL.

The chain links TRBV4-2 to TRBJ2-2, with TRBD2 as a possible D gene (5 bases). V was shortened by 0 bases and J by 3 bases, with 11 bases between the two germline ends. The CDR3 loop spans 16 amino acids. The germline gives CDR1 LGHNA, CDR2 YNFKEQ. The CDR3 DNA follows: TGTGCCAGCAGCCAAGAGTTTATGAGGGACACCGGGGAGCTGTTTTTT. Protein sequence: CASSQEFMRDTGELFF.

The gene calls are TRBV11-1 and TRBJ2-6, with D unresolved. The CDR3 runs 19 residues. Trimming took off 0 bases at V and 0 bases at J, with 15 bases between the two ends. Per germline, CDR1 SGHAT and CDR2 FQDESV (reference sequence). Written as DNA, the CDR3 is TGTGCCAGCAGCTTAGCTCTAGGTAGACCTAGCTCTGGGGCCAACGTCCTGACTTTC. This encodes CASSLALGRPSSGANVLTF.

This sequence joins TRBV15 and TRBJ2-3, with 8 bases aligning to TRBD2. The CDR3 contains 15 residues. The germline V gene has CDR1 LNHNV and CDR2 YYDKDF (reference sequence). V trimming: 6 bases; J trimming: 2 bases; junction bases outside the gene matches: 7. CDR3 region: CATRGELADTDTQYF. The CDR3 DNA reads TGTGCCACCAGGGGGGAACTAGCGGACACAGATACGCAGTATTTT.